Listed below are T cell receptor beta chains from one sample, sequenced in a study of regulatory T cells in long-lasting Graves disease. TCRdb analysed the multiplex PCR reads with MiXCR anew, one entry per CDR3 protein. The table lists roughly 400,000 distinct CDR3 sequences, about a sixth of them singletons. Separately, the same data were catalogued under a study of T cells in Graves' hyperthyroidism and ophthalmopathy.

The source material was peripheral blood mononuclear cells (PBMCs), sampled at new diagnosis, from a patient treated with antithyroid drugs. These receptors originate from a woman between 18 and 29 years old with Graves disease. CDR3s include the opening cysteine and the closing phenylalanine or tryptophan. Fields, in order: J gene, clone size, V gene, CDR3 protein. The size entry is marked missing in some rows and otherwise reads once, few, many or a size class.

TRBJ1-1 | - | TRBV4-2 | CASSQEWPYTEAFF
TRBJ2-1 | many | TRBV4-1 | CASSRRSPEDEQFF
TRBJ2-5 | many | TRBV12-3/TRBV12-4 | CASSITGIQETQYF
TRBJ2-1 | many | TRBV3-1 | CASRPSPSSGSSYNEQFF
TRBJ2-7 | - | TRBV30 | CAWSPGQNYEQYF
TRBJ1-2 | - | TRBV27 | CASSPLGGRGGYTF
TRBJ2-1 | - | TRBV5-4 | CASSLVAGENNEQFF
TRBJ2-5 | - | TRBV5-1 | CASSLGGLAGDTETQYF
TRBJ1-2 | - | TRBV20-1 | CSAEDRAQGGYTF
TRBJ2-2 | many | TRBV29-1 | CSVPGLAGNTGELFF
TRBJ1-1 | few | TRBV18 | CASSPGQTEAFF
TRBJ2-7 | many | TRBV20-1 | CSARERAQLLGQYF
TRBJ1-4 | - | TRBV5-6 | CASSLWTVLNEKLFF
TRBJ1-1 | many | TRBV9 | CASSSGQGSPEAFF
TRBJ2-1 | many | TRBV20-1 | CSARARDYILF
TRBJ2-5 | many | TRBV7-9 | CASSLALALSVETQYF
TRBJ2-7 | few | TRBV7-2 | CASSPLGGTGRNEQYF
TRBJ2-7 | - | TRBV6-1 | CASRLTRPSFSHEQYF
TRBJ2-5 | many | TRBV12-3/TRBV12-4 | CASSTGTGASSSGTTQYF
TRBJ1-5 | once | TRBV5-1 | CASSLSPGWSNQRQHF
TRBJ1-1 | many | TRBV30 | CAWSYGGATEAFF
TRBJ2-1 | few | TRBV19 | CASNRRGRQGGTSGSNNEQFF
TRBJ1-1 | - | TRBV7-9 | CATRGDSNTEAFF
TRBJ2-7 | many | TRBV28 | CASSGGVEQYF
TRBJ2-5 | many | TRBV6-5 | CASSYGVIAGGKGYDRETQYF
TRBJ2-2 | - | TRBV5-8 | CASSPPYDTGELFF
TRBJ2-1 | many | TRBV3-1 | CASSQGLWRNEQFF
TRBJ1-6 | many | TRBV6-1 | CASSEASDILTLHF
TRBJ2-3 | many | TRBV30 | CAWSVLASGSTDTQYF
TRBJ2-5 | many | TRBV11-2 | CASSWSGPRKETQYF
TRBJ1-6 | - | TRBV27 | CASSLLGANSPLHF
TRBJ2-1 | few | TRBV24-1 | CATSDSASNNEQFF
TRBJ1-2 | - | TRBV7-9 | CASSYSGGQGYYGYTF
TRBJ2-3 | - | TRBV6-2/TRBV6-3 | CASSEARFTDTQYF